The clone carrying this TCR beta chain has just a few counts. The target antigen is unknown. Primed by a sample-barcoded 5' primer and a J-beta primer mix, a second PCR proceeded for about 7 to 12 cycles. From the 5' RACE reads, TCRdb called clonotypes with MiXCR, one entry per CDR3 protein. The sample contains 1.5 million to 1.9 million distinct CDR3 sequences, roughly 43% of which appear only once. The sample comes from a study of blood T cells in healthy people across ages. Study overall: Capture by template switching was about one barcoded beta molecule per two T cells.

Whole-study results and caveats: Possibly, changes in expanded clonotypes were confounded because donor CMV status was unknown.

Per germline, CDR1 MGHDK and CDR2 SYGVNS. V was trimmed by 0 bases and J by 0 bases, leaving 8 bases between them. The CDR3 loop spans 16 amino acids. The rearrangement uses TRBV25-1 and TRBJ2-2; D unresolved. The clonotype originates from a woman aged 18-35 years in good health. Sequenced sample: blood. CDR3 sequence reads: CASSEYPGSNTGELFF. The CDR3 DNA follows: TGTGCCAGCAGTGAATACCCAGGCTCGAACACCGGGGAGCTGTTTTTT.